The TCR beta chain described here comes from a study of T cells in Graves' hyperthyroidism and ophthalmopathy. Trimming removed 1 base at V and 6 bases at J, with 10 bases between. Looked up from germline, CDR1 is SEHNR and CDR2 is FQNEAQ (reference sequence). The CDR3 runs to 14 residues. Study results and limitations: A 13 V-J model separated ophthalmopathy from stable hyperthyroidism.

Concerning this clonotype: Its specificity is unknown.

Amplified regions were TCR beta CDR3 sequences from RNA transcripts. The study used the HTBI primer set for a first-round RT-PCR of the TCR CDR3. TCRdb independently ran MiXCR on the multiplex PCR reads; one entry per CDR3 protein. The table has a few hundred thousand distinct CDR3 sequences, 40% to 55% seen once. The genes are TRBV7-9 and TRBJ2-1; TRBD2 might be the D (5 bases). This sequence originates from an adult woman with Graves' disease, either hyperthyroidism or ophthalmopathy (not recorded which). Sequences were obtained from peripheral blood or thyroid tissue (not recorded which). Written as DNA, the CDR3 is TGTGCCAGCAGCTTAGTAGCTAGCAGCAATGAGCAGTTCTTC. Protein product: CASSLVASSNEQFF.